The 17 T cell receptor beta chains below all came from one sample that was sequenced in a study of blood T cell repertoires in COVID-19. Generated by immunoSEQ multiplex PCR, the TCRdb table keeps only in-frame clones and is missing some. The sample yields roughly 180,000 clones, around 84% seen once. Sequencing was performed on peripheral blood. These receptors all stem from a woman aged 45-65 years with COVID-19, enrolled during active disease.

V and J are TRBV10-3 and TRBJ2-7, with 8 nucleotides matching TRBD1. This CDR3 contains 15 residues. Germline V gene lookup returns CDR1 ENHRY and CDR2 SYGVKD. J was trimmed by 5 bases and V by 3 bases; bases with no gene match: 9. CDR3 bases: TGTGCCATCAGTGACCAGGGGGCAGCCGGCGACGAGCAGTACTTC. It encodes CAISDQGAAGDEQYF.

This clone was counted a single time. The CDR3 protein is CASSLTGFDANEKLFF. The CDR3 coding sequence is TGTGCCAGTAGCCTAACAGGGTTTGATGCTAATGAAAAACTGTTTTTT. V usage is TRBV19 and J usage is TRBJ1-4, with a tentative D call TRBD1 (6 bases). Between the trimmed V and J ends, which lost 6 bases and 3 bases, there was a span of 17 bases. CDR1 LNHDA and CDR2 SQIVND come from the germline V gene (reference sequence). The length of the CDR3 is 16 residues.

The chain combines TRBV10-3 with TRBJ2-3, with D perhaps TRBD2 (6 bases). CDR1 is ENHRY, CDR2 SYGVKD, per germline. The CDR3 has 17 amino acids. Trimming cost V 0 bases and J 4 bases, with 17 bases left between them. The chain's CDR3 is CAISESGRVREADTQYF. In nucleotides, the CDR3 is TGTGCCATCAGTGAGTCGGGAAGGGTCAGGGAGGCAGATACGCAGTATTTT.

In the case of this clone: The DNA is left out, because the CDR3 cannot be placed on it with certainty; the CDR3 is given as TCRdb lists it. The gene calls are TRBV2 and TRBJ1-4; no check of the table's D call, TRBD1, against the DNA was made. Including both end residues, the CDR3 is 16 amino acids long. CDR1 SNHLY and CDR2 FYNNEI come from the germline V gene. The CDR3 protein is CASILVETATNEKLFF.

This chain links TRBV3-1 (or the pseudogene TRBV3-2) with TRBJ2-3; D perhaps matches TRBD2 (6 bases). The CDR3 runs to 13 residues. V lost 2 bases to trimming and J lost 4 bases, with 7 bases between them. Germline loops: CDR1 LGHDT, CDR2 YNNKEL (reference sequence). The CDR3 nucleotides are TGTGCCAGCAGCCAACCGGGGGCAGATACGCAGTATTTT. It codes for CASSQPGADTQYF.

The V gene is TRBV2, the J gene TRBJ2-7; the match to TRBD2 covers 11 bases. Germline V CDR1 and CDR2: SNHLY, FYNNEI. This CDR3 is 14 amino acids long. The V and J ends lost 4 bases and 7 bases, in that order; junction bases with no gene match: 6. The CDR3 DNA follows: TGTGCCAGCAGTGTAACTAGCGGGGGACGGGAGCAGTACTTC. This encodes CASSVTSGGREQYF.

This clone was seen once. No DNA is shown, since the ends of the CDR3 on it are uncertain; the CDR3 is the one TCRdb lists. J is TRBJ1-6 and V is TRBV6-5; TRBD1, the table's D call, lacks a check against the DNA. Germline V gene data show CDR1 as MNHEY and CDR2 as SVGAGI. Including both end residues, the CDR3 is 15 amino acids long. CDR3 in amino acids: CASSTSTGAKSPLHF.

The CDR3 nucleotides read TGTGCCAGCAGTCAGGGGGCAGACACTGAAGCTTTCTTT. Its protein product is CASSQGADTEAFF. V is TRBV12-3 or TRBV12-4 and J is TRBJ1-1, with 8 bases matching TRBD1. J was trimmed by 3 bases and V by 5 bases; bases with no gene match: 2. CDR3 length: 13 amino acids.

The V and J genes are TRBV4-1 and TRBJ1-5, with D perhaps TRBD1 (6 bases). This CDR3 region has 15 residues. V was clipped by 1 base and J by 2 bases, with 9 bases between them. Germline CDR1 MGHRA, CDR2 YSYEKL. CDR3 DNA: TGCGCCAGCAGCCAAGGGTCAGGGGGCAATCAGCCCCAGCATTTT. Translated, it gives CASSQGSGGNQPQHF.

A few counts support this clone. The rearrangement links TRBV28 to TRBJ1-1, with 10 bases that match TRBD1. Germline CDR1 MDHEN, CDR2 SYDVKM. J was trimmed by 2 bases and V by 5 bases; bases with no gene match: 8. This CDR3 contains 16 residues. The CDR3 nucleotides read TGTGCCAGCAGTACGTGGGACAGGGGAGTAAACACTGAAGCTTTCTTT. Translated: CASSTWDRGVNTEAFF.

V and J are TRBV30 and TRBJ2-7; the D gene is possibly TRBD2 (5 bases). Germline CDR1 GTSNPN, CDR2 SVGIG (reference sequence). This CDR3 is 12 amino acids long. The ends were cut back, 1 base at V and 3 bases at J, with 7 bases in the middle. CDR3 bases: TGTGCCTGGAGTGGGGCGGGCTACGAGCAGTACTTC. Protein: CAWSGAGYEQYF.

This chain links TRBV5-4 with TRBJ1-1; D is unresolved. Germline loops: CDR1 SGHNT, CDR2 YYREEE (reference sequence). Trimming removed 4 bases at V and 5 bases at J, with 21 bases between. The CDR3 is made up of 16 amino acids. CDR3 loop: CASSPAKRAPNTEAFF. The CDR3 nucleotides read TGTGCCAGCAGCCCCGCAAAGCGGGCGCCGAATACTGAAGCTTTCTTT.

The genes are TRBV25-1 and TRBJ1-2; D is perhaps TRBD1 (6 bases). Germline values: CDR1 MGHDK, CDR2 SYGVNS. The CDR3 has 17 amino acids. Trimming shortened V by 6 bases and J by 1 base, and 21 bases separated the two germline ends. CDR3 bases: TGTGCCAGCAGCGACCCCGAAAGACAGGCTGATAACTATGGCTACACCTTC. Protein sequence: CASSDPERQADNYGYTF.

The CDR3 protein is CASSQDTGGETQYF. CDR3 DNA: TGTGCCAGCAGTCAGGACACGGGGGGAGAGACCCAGTACTTC. The genes are TRBV2 and TRBJ2-5; the match to TRBD2 covers 7 bases. This CDR3 comprises 14 residues. The germline V gene encodes CDR1 SNHLY and CDR2 FYNNEI. V gave up 5 bases and J gave up 4 bases; unmatched junction bases: 7.

V and J are TRBV5-1 and TRBJ1-6, with D uncertain. The CDR3 totals 15 residues. From germline, CDR1 is SGHRS and CDR2 YFSETQ. Trimming cost V 6 bases and J 5 bases, with 15 bases left between them. For the CDR3, the DNA is TGCGCCAGCACCCGAGATTGGAGGGATAATTCACCCCTCCACTTT. Encoded protein: CASTRDWRDNSPLHF.

J is TRBJ1-3 and V is TRBV19, with 9 positions matching TRBD1. The V and J ends lost 4 bases and 2 bases, in that order; junction bases with no gene match: 6. Germline values: CDR1 LNHDA, CDR2 SQIVND (reference sequence). The CDR3 loop spans 16 amino acids. The CDR3 sequence: CASSTTGDRAGNTIYF. The CDR3 coding sequence is TGTGCCAGTAGTACGACCGGGGACAGGGCTGGAAACACCATATATTTT.

The rearrangement joins TRBV7-3 to TRBJ2-3; no reliable D call. Germline V lookup: CDR1 SGHTA, CDR2 FQGTGA. The CDR3 contains 14 residues. Between the trimmed V and J ends, which lost 2 bases and 0 bases, there was a span of 6 bases. As DNA, the CDR3 is TGTGCCAGCAGCTTAGGCATGAGCACAGATACGCAGTATTTT. It specifies CASSLGMSTDTQYF.